Below are 5 T cell receptor beta chains sequenced from a single sample in a study of cytomegalovirus exposure and HLA in healthy donors. Vbeta (60) and Jbeta (13) primers were used in the PCR. Method: immunoSEQ multiplex PCR; TCRdb's copy keeps in-frame clones and lacks some. There are under 200,000 clones in the sample; roughly 80% occur only once, and 3.1% lies in the top ten. The sample taken for sequencing was PBMCs. The receptors here all came from a female donor in good health and CMV-seronegative.

The chain recombines TRBV15 with TRBJ1-4; D may be TRBD1 (5 bases). Germline-derived CDR1 and CDR2 are LNHNV and YYDKDF (reference sequence). Trimming pared 6 bases from V and 8 bases from J, leaving 10 bases between. The CDR3 is 12 amino acids. CDR3 nucleotide sequence: TGTGCCACCAGGTCAGGGAACGAAAAACTGTTTTTT. Translating gives CATRSGNEKLFF. Based on the CDR3 plus reference TRBV15 and TRBJ1-4, the full variable domain is DAMVIQNPRYQVTQFGKPVTLSCSQTLNHNVMYWYQQKSSQAPKLLFHYYDKDFNNEADTPDNFQSRRPNTSFCFLDIRSPGLGDTAMYLCATRSGNEKLFFGSGTQLSVL.

The chain's CDR3 is CASSSTGWTTEAFF. The CDR3 DNA follows: TGCGCCAGCAGCTCGACAGGGTGGACCACTGAAGCTTTCTTT. The chain carries TRBV5-1 and TRBJ1-1; 7 bases map to TRBD1. Germline V CDR1 and CDR2: SGHRS, YFSETQ. Trimming cost V 3 bases and J 4 bases; bases outside gene matches: 6. The CDR3 loop spans 14 amino acids. Variable domain in full (rest from reference TRBV5-1 and TRBJ1-1): KAGVTQTPRYLIKTRGQQVTLSCSPISGHRSVSWYQQTPGQGLQFLFEYFSETQRNKGNFPGRFSGRQFSNSRSEMNVSTLELGDSALYLCASSSTGWTTEAFFGQGTRLTVV.

This clone was recorded only once. The chain links TRBV28 to TRBJ1-2; tentative D call: TRBD1 (6 bases). Germline CDR1 reads MDHEN; CDR2 reads SYDVKM. The CDR3 contains 15 residues. The V gene lost 6 bases and the J gene lost 7 bases, with 21 bases spanning the gap. The CDR3 is CASSPPIGRGSGYTF. CDR3 sequence (DNA): TGTGCCAGCAGCCCTCCGATAGGCAGGGGTAGTGGCTACACCTTC.

This clone was recorded only once. This chain links TRBV10-3 with TRBJ1-2; TRBD1 agrees at 8 bases. Germline V gene data show CDR1 as ENHRY and CDR2 as SYGVKD. The CDR3 is made up of 16 amino acids. V was clipped by 3 bases and J by 0 bases; unmatched bases: 6. The CDR3 DNA reads as TGTGCCATCAGTGAATCAGGGGGCCAGTCTAACTATGGCTACACCTTC. Translating it yields CAISESGGQSNYGYTF.

CDR3 loop: CASSPNRGQNTEAFF. The CDR3 DNA reads TGTGCCAGTAGTCCAAACAGGGGGCAGAACACTGAAGCTTTCTTT. This chain connects TRBV19 to TRBJ1-1; 9 nucleotides align to TRBD1. Germline CDR1 reads LNHDA; CDR2 reads SQIVND (reference sequence). The CDR3 is 15 residues long. J was trimmed by 1 base and V by 5 bases; bases with no gene match: 5. The variable domain in full, with the rest retrieved from reference TRBV19 and TRBJ1-1, is DGGITQSPKYLFRKEGQNVTLSCEQNLNHDAMYWYRQDPGQGLRLIYYSQIVNDFQKGDIAEGYSVSREKKESFPLTVTSAQKNPTAFYLCASSPNRGQNTEAFFGQGTRLTVV.